This TCR beta chain comes out of a study of T-cell reconstitution after alpha-beta-depleted transplantation in children. V lost 3 bases, J lost 0 bases, and 9 bases lay in between. Germline V CDR1 and CDR2: SGHVS, FQNEAQ. The CDR3 sequence is 16 residues long. Study results and limitations: Certain patients had high TCRbeta diversity at day 60, and it came from recipient T cells and thymic progenitors that survived.

A library of TCRbeta sequences, prepared with unique molecular identifiers, was generated. TCRdb re-analysed the PCR reads in MiXCR, keeping a single row per CDR3 protein. This sample has 100,000 or so distinct CDR3 sequences, with about 25% found just once. As for this clonotype: Its specificity is not known.

The sequences come from PBMCs, collected before TCRalphabeta/CD19-depleted stem cell transplant. The sequence derives from a boy aged 2 to 10 with acute lymphoblastic leukemia, due to receive a stem cell transplant. The rearrangement joins TRBV7-8 to TRBJ2-6; D is undetermined. CDR3 in DNA: TGTGCCAGCAGCTTTGCAGGTCGCTCTGGGGCCAACGTCCTGACTTTC. Residues: CASSFAGRSGANVLTF.